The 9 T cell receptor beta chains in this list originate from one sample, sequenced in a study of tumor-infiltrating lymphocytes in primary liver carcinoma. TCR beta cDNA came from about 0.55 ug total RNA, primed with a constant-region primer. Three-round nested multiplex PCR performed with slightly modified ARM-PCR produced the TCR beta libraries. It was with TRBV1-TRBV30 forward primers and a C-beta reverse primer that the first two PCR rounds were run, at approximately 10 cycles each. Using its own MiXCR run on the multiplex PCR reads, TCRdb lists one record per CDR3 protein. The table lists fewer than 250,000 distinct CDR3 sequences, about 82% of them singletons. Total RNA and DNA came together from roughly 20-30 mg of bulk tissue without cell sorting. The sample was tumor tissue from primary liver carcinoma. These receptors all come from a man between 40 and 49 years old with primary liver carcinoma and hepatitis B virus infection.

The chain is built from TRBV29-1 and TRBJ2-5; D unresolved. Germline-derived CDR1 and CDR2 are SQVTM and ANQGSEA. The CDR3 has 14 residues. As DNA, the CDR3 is TGCAGGTTTACTACACCATCGTTTCAAGAGACCCAGTACTTC. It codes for CRFTTPSFQETQYF.

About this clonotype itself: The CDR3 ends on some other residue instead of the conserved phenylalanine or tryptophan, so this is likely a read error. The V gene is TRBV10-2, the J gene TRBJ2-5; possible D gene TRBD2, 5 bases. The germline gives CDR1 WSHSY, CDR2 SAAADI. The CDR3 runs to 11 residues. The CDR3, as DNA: TGCGCCAGCAGTGAATGGGAGATCCAGTACTCC. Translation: CASSEWEIQYS.

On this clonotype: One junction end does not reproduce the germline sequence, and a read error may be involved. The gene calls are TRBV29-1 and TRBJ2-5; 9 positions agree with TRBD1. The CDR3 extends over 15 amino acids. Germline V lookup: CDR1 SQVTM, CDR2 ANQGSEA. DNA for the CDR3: TGCAGTGTTGTTCTCCACGGGACAGGGAGAGAGATCCAGTACTTC. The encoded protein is CSVVLHGTGREIQYF.

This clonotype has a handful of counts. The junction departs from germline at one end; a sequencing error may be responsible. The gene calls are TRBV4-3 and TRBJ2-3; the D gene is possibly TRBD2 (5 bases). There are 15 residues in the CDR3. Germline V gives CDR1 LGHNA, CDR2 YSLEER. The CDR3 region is CASSQDQPAADTQYF. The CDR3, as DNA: TGTGCCAGCAGCCAAGATCAACCAGCGGCAGATACGCAGTATTTT.

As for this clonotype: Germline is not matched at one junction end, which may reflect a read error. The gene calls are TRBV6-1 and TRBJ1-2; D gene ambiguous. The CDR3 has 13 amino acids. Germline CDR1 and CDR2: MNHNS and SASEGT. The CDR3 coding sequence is TGTACCAGCAGTGAACGAGAGGCTTATGGCTACACCTTC. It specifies CTSSEREAYGYTF.

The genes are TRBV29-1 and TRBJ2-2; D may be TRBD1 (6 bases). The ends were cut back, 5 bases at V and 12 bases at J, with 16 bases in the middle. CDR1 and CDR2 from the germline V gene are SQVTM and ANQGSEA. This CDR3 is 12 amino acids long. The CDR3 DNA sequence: TGCAGCGTTTCAACGAACACAGGGCAGCTGTTTTTT. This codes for CSVSTNTGQLFF.

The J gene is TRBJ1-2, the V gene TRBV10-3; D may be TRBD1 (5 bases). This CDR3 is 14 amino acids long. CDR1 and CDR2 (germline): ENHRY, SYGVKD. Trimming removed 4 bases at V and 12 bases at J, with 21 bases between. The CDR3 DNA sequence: TGTGCCATCAGTGTCGAGAGGGGAGGGGATGGAGACACCTTC. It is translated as CAISVERGGDGDTF.

CDR3 protein: CARSRRPPDSSYEQYF. The CDR3 DNA follows: TGTGCCAGGAGCCGGAGGCCCCCCGACAGTTCCTACGAGCAGTACTTC. The V gene is TRBV6-1, the J gene TRBJ2-7; either TRBD1 or TRBD2 may fit D (5 bases each). The CDR3 consists of 16 residues. Germline loops: CDR1 MNHNS, CDR2 SASEGT. The germline V and J ends were trimmed by 9 bases and 1 base, with 22 bases remaining between them.

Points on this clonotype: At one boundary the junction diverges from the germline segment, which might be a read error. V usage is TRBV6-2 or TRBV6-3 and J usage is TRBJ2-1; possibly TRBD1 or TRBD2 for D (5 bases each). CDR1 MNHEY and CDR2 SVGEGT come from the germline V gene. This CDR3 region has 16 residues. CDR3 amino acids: CASSYSRDRSYNDQFF. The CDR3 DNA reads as TGTGCTAGCAGTTACAGCAGGGACCGCTCCTACAATGATCAGTTCTTC.